This T cell receptor (beta chain) was recovered during a study of T cell repertoires in cytomegalovirus infection. Overall study context: CMV epitopes that were recently identified and HLA-C-restricted were used alongside well-studied HLA-B-restricted ones. The public TCR beta signatures pointed to both CMV infection and matching HLA type. Study findings and constraints: Cumulative public TCR beta family frequency identified carriers of CMV plus the relevant HLA. CMV-specific HLA-C-restricted TCR beta clonotypes dominated the ex vivo response.

With respect to this clonotype: The target antigen is unknown.

From the reads, TCRdb called clonotypes with MiXCR, one entry per CDR3 protein. This repertoire shows roughly 180,000 distinct CDR3 sequences, about 22% found once; its top ten account for roughly 27%. This clonotype was obtained from a human donor in good health (CMV status not recorded). Some clones in this sample may be carry-over from other donors' samples. The sequencing here drew on CD8+ T cells from cultured PBMCs, taken from culture after CMV antigen stimulation.

CDR3 protein: CASSLSRGGDYEQYF. CDR3 bases: TGTGCCAGCAGTTTATCTCGGGGGGGGGACTACGAGCAGTACTTC. The chain has TRBV27 and TRBJ2-7; TRBD2 agrees at 8 bases. Germline assignment: CDR1 MNHEY and CDR2 SMNVEV (reference sequence). J lost 3 bases, V lost 0 bases, and 4 bases had no gene match. The CDR3 consists of 15 residues.